This T cell receptor (beta chain) emerged from a study of cytomegalovirus exposure and HLA in healthy donors. Researchers ran the PCR with 60 Vbeta and 13 Jbeta primers. Repertoires were generated with immunoSEQ multiplex PCR, while TCRdb's copy carries only in-frame clones and drops some. Of around 210,000 clones detected, approximately 79% appear once; the ten largest clones hold about 1.5%. This CDR3 is 13 amino acids long. Per germline, CDR1 GTSNPN and CDR2 SVGIG (reference sequence). The junction had 7 bases not matched to a gene; V was cut back by 8 bases and J by 4 bases. Notes on this clone: Its antigen remains unidentified.

Study results and caveats: Using a false discovery rate of 0.05, a later analysis showed that 15,000 to 20,000 TCR beta sequences were associated with HLA alleles. Later analysis identified a missense DCLRE1C variant that was linked to TCR beta V- and J-gene trimming.

This chain joins TRBV30 and TRBJ2-3; 9 nucleotides match TRBD1. Material for sequencing was PBMCs. The source of this sequence is a man between 45 and 60 years old in good health and CMV-seronegative. As DNA, the CDR3 is TGTGCCAGGGACAGGGCACAGGCAGATACGCAGTATTTT. Translating gives CARDRAQADTQYF.